The rows below give T cell receptor beta chains drawn from one sample of a study of T cell clones after liver transplantation. The assay was immunoSEQ multiplex PCR, and TCRdb's table has in-frame clones only and misses some. The sample holds over 50,000 clones; 70% to 85% are singletons and the top ten take around 7.8%. Sample: CD4+ T cells from blood, taken before liver transplant. The receptors originated from a human donor who received a liver transplant. The CDR3 runs from the conserved cysteine through the conserved F or W. A D gene is named only where the DNA matches it firmly. Clone sizes are given selectively: once, few, many, or a class where the clone is expanded.

J gene: TRBJ1-1
D gene: NA
V gene: TRBV29-1
clone size: NA
CDR3 DNA: TGCAGCGTTGGATCGGCTACATTGGGCACTGAAGCTTTCTTT
CDR3 protein: CSVGSATLGTEAFF

J gene: TRBJ1-6
D gene: NA
V gene: TRBV2
clone size: NA
CDR3 DNA: TGTGCCAGCAGAACAGGGACTTCACCCCTCCACTTT
CDR3 protein: CASRTGTSPLHF

J gene: TRBJ1-5
D gene: NA
V gene: TRBV28
clone size: NA
CDR3 DNA: TGTGCCAGCAGTTTAAAAGGACAGCCCCAGCATTTT
CDR3 protein: CASSLKGQPQHF

J gene: TRBJ1-5
D gene: TRBD1
V gene: TRBV18
clone size: NA
CDR3 DNA: TGTGCCAGCTCACTGAGTTCAGGGGGGAGTCAGCCCCAGCATTTT
CDR3 protein: CASSLSSGGSQPQHF

J gene: TRBJ2-5
D gene: NA
V gene: TRBV6-5
clone size: NA
CDR3 DNA: TGTGCCAGCAGTTACTCGTTGCGTAAAGAGACCCAGTACTTC
CDR3 protein: CASSYSLRKETQYF

J gene: TRBJ2-1
D gene: NA
V gene: TRBV7-2
clone size: NA
CDR3 DNA: TGTGCCAGCAGCCGGGACTTTCCCAATGAGCAGTTCTTC
CDR3 protein: CASSRDFPNEQFF

J gene: TRBJ2-2
D gene: NA
V gene: TRBV11-1
clone size: NA
CDR3 DNA: TGTGCCAGCAGCTTAGGACTAGTAGAGAGAGGGGAGCTGTTTTTT
CDR3 protein: CASSLGLVERGELFF

J gene: TRBJ1-1
D gene: NA
V gene: TRBV29-1
clone size: NA
CDR3 DNA: TGCAGCGTTGAAGGGGCGGACAACACTGAAGCTTTCTTT
CDR3 protein: CSVEGADNTEAFF

J gene: TRBJ2-1
D gene: NA
V gene: TRBV5-6
clone size: NA
CDR3 DNA: TGTGCCAGCAGCTACAGGTATCAGGAGCAGTTCTTC
CDR3 protein: CASSYRYQEQFF

J gene: TRBJ1-5
D gene: TRBD1
V gene: TRBV6-6
clone size: NA
CDR3 DNA: TGTGCCAGCAGTCGGTCAGGGGGCGATCAGCCCCAGCATTTT
CDR3 protein: CASSRSGGDQPQHF

J gene: TRBJ2-5
D gene: TRBD2
V gene: TRBV4-3
clone size: NA
CDR3 DNA: TGCGCCAGCAGCCAAGGGACTAGCGGGGGGGCTGGGGAGACCCAGTACTTC
CDR3 protein: CASSQGTSGGAGETQYF

J gene: TRBJ2-4
D gene: NA
V gene: TRBV7-2
clone size: NA
CDR3 DNA: TGTGCCAGCAGCTTAGGGGGTCTGGAAAACATTCAGTACTTC
CDR3 protein: CASSLGGLENIQYF

J gene: TRBJ2-7
D gene: TRBD1
V gene: TRBV7-2
clone size: NA
CDR3 DNA: TGTGCCAGCAGCTCTCGACAGGGTGGACCCTACGAGCAGTACTTC
CDR3 protein: CASSSRQGGPYEQYF

J gene: TRBJ2-1
D gene: TRBD1
V gene: TRBV5-6
clone size: NA
CDR3 DNA: TGTGCCAGCAGCGAGACAGGGGCCGAAAATGAGCAGTTCTTC
CDR3 protein: CASSETGAENEQFF

J gene: TRBJ2-2
D gene: TRBD2
V gene: TRBV19
clone size: many
CDR3 DNA: TGTGCGGGGGGGACAGGACTAGCGGACACCGGGGAGCTGTTTTTT
CDR3 protein: CAGGTGLADTGELFF

J gene: TRBJ2-7
D gene: TRBD1
V gene: TRBV25-1
clone size: NA
CDR3 DNA: TGTGCCAGCGGGAGGACAGGGATAGGCGAGCAGTACTTC
CDR3 protein: CASGRTGIGEQYF

J gene: TRBJ2-7
D gene: TRBD2
V gene: TRBV7-9
clone size: NA
CDR3 DNA: TGTGCCAAACCGGGACTACAGTACGAGCAGTACTTC
CDR3 protein: CAKPGLQYEQYF

J gene: TRBJ2-3
D gene: TRBD2
V gene: TRBV7-9
clone size: NA
CDR3 DNA: TGTGCCAGCAGCTATACTAGCGGGGGGACCCCTACGCAGTATTTT
CDR3 protein: CASSYTSGGTPTQYF

J gene: TRBJ1-6
D gene: NA
V gene: TRBV4-3
clone size: NA
CDR3 DNA: TGCGCCAGCAGCCCAGCGGGACACTCTTCACCCCTCCACTTT
CDR3 protein: CASSPAGHSSPLHF

J gene: TRBJ2-4
D gene: TRBD1
V gene: TRBV4-2
clone size: NA
CDR3 DNA: TGTGCCAGCAGCCAAGGTGGTTGGGGACAGGGATTGAACATTCAGTACTTC
CDR3 protein: CASSQGGWGQGLNIQYF

J gene: TRBJ1-4
D gene: NA
V gene: TRBV4-2
clone size: NA
CDR3 DNA: TGTGCCAGCAGCCAAGAGGCCCAGGCTAATGAAAAACTGTTTTTT
CDR3 protein: CASSQEAQANEKLFF

J gene: TRBJ2-7
D gene: TRBD2
V gene: TRBV29-1
clone size: few
CDR3 DNA: TGCAGCGGGCGCGGGGGGGGAGGCGAGCAGTACTTC
CDR3 protein: CSGRGGGGEQYF

J gene: TRBJ1-5
D gene: TRBD1
V gene: TRBV19
clone size: few
CDR3 DNA: TGTGCCAGTAGTACAACAGGGGATGTAGGTCAGCCCCAGCATTTT
CDR3 protein: CASSTTGDVGQPQHF

J gene: TRBJ1-1
D gene: NA
V gene: TRBV7-9
clone size: few
CDR3 DNA: TGTGCCAGCAGCTTATTACAGAACACTGAAGCTTTCTTT
CDR3 protein: CASSLLQNTEAFF

J gene: TRBJ1-6
D gene: TRBD1
V gene: TRBV7-9
clone size: once
CDR3 DNA: TGTGCCAGCAGCTTGGACAGGGTCAATTCACCCCTCCACTTT
CDR3 protein: CASSLDRVNSPLHF

J gene: TRBJ2-3
D gene: TRBD2
V gene: TRBV14
clone size: NA
CDR3 DNA: TGTGCCAGCAGCCAAGTCCCGGGAGGTTCAGATACGCAGTATTTT
CDR3 protein: CASSQVPGGSDTQYF

J gene: TRBJ2-1
D gene: NA
V gene: TRBV5-6
clone size: NA
CDR3 DNA: TGTGCCAGCAGCTTGCCCCGGACCTGGAACAATGAGCAGTTCTTC
CDR3 protein: CASSLPRTWNNEQFF

J gene: TRBJ2-7
D gene: TRBD2
V gene: TRBV19
clone size: NA
CDR3 DNA: TGTGCCAGTAGCGCGACTAGCGGGAGCTCCTACGAGCAGTACTTC
CDR3 protein: CASSATSGSSYEQYF

J gene: TRBJ1-5
D gene: NA
V gene: TRBV7-2
clone size: once
CDR3 DNA: TGTGCCAGCAGCCCCGGCCGGGAGAATCAGCCCCAGCATTTT
CDR3 protein: CASSPGRENQPQHF

J gene: TRBJ1-4
D gene: TRBD1
V gene: TRBV29-1
clone size: NA
CDR3 DNA: TGCAGCGTCACCGGGACAGCACCCGGTCAGGCGGTGTTTTTT
CDR3 protein: CSVTGTAPGQAVFF

J gene: TRBJ1-5
D gene: TRBD1
V gene: TRBV19
clone size: NA
CDR3 DNA: TGTGCCAGTAGTATAGTGGGGACAGGTGGGGGAAGCAATCAGCCCCAGCATTTT
CDR3 protein: CASSIVGTGGGSNQPQHF

J gene: TRBJ2-4
D gene: NA
V gene: TRBV7-5
clone size: NA
CDR3 DNA: TGTGCCAGAAGCTTTCTTCTCGAAGCCAAAAACATTCAGTACTTC
CDR3 protein: CARSFLLEAKNIQYF

J gene: TRBJ2-7
D gene: NA
V gene: TRBV19
clone size: NA
CDR3 DNA: TGTGCCAGCACGCCCCAATATTCGCCATACGAGCAGTACTTC
CDR3 protein: CASTPQYSPYEQYF

J gene: TRBJ1-1
D gene: TRBD1
V gene: TRBV5-1
clone size: NA
CDR3 DNA: TGCGCCAGCAGCACCGGGACAGTGAACACTGAAGCTTTCTTT
CDR3 protein: CASSTGTVNTEAFF

J gene: TRBJ1-1
D gene: NA
V gene: TRBV5-1
clone size: NA
CDR3 DNA: TGCGCCAGCAGCCGGCCGAACACTGAAGCTTTCTTT
CDR3 protein: CASSRPNTEAFF

J gene: TRBJ2-3
D gene: TRBD2
V gene: TRBV5-4
clone size: NA
CDR3 DNA: TGTGCCAGCAGCTTCGGGGGGTTCGATACGCAGTATTTT
CDR3 protein: CASSFGGFDTQYF

J gene: TRBJ2-1
D gene: NA
V gene: TRBV5-1
clone size: NA
CDR3 DNA: TGCGCCAGCAGCTTGAATAGCAGGGGCCATGAGCAGTTCTTC
CDR3 protein: CASSLNSRGHEQFF

J gene: TRBJ2-5
D gene: NA
V gene: TRBV5-1
clone size: NA
CDR3 DNA: TGCGCCAGCAGCTTGAGTAGGGTCCAAGAGACCCAGTACTTC
CDR3 protein: CASSLSRVQETQYF

J gene: TRBJ2-5
D gene: TRBD2
V gene: TRBV4-1
clone size: NA
CDR3 DNA: TGCGCCAGCAGCCGACTAGCGGGAACTCAAGAGACCCAGTACTTC
CDR3 protein: CASSRLAGTQETQYF

J gene: TRBJ1-1
D gene: TRBD1
V gene: TRBV28
clone size: NA
CDR3 DNA: TGTGCCGGCGGGACAGGGTGGGACACTGAAGCTTTCTTT
CDR3 protein: CAGGTGWDTEAFF

J gene: TRBJ2-2
D gene: NA
V gene: TRBV5-5
clone size: NA
CDR3 DNA: TGTGCCAGCAGTTTAAGTTACAGGGATTTATCCGGGGAGCTGTTTTTT
CDR3 protein: CASSLSYRDLSGELFF

J gene: TRBJ2-1
D gene: TRBD2
V gene: TRBV30
clone size: NA
CDR3 DNA: TGTGCCTGGAGTGCTTCCCCCGGGACTAAAAATGAGCAGTTCTTC
CDR3 protein: CAWSASPGTKNEQFF

J gene: TRBJ1-6
D gene: NA
V gene: TRBV7-9
clone size: NA
CDR3 DNA: TGTGCCAGCAGCTCCAGTTTCGGGGGTTCACCCCTCCACTTT
CDR3 protein: CASSSSFGGSPLHF

J gene: TRBJ1-2
D gene: TRBD1
V gene: TRBV4-2
clone size: once
CDR3 DNA: TGTGCCAGCAGCCAAGGGCCTGGGACAGGGGGCTATGGCTACACCTTC
CDR3 protein: CASSQGPGTGGYGYTF

J gene: TRBJ2-1
D gene: NA
V gene: TRBV5-6
clone size: NA
CDR3 DNA: TGTGCCAGCAGCTTGTACGCGGGGGCTACCTACAATGAGCAGTTCTTC
CDR3 protein: CASSLYAGATYNEQFF